These T cell receptor beta chains were read from a single sample in a study of vaccination and CD4 T cells after COVID-19. Using its own MiXCR run on the PCR reads, TCRdb lists one record per CDR3 protein. Of over 8,000 distinct CDR3 sequences in the sample, more than 20% are singletons; the top ten hold roughly 26%. For these TCRs, the target antigens are not known. This specimen consisted of CD4+ T cells from blood, cultured in vitro, obtained before SARS-CoV-2 vaccination. The source is a human donor who received a COVID-19 vaccine. Both conserved end residues are part of each CDR3. Fields, in order: V gene, clone size, J gene, D gene, CDR3 protein, CDR3 DNA. D genes are given only for firm matches. Only some rows state a clone size, as once, few, many or a class for expanded clones.

v_gene: TRBV5-6
abundance: few
j_gene: TRBJ1-2
d_gene: .
CDR3aa: CASSLALSPNYGYTF
CDR3nt: TGTGCCAGCAGCTTGGCGCTCAGCCCGAACTATGGCTACACCTTC

v_gene: TRBV5-1
abundance: .
j_gene: TRBJ2-5
d_gene: .
CDR3aa: CASSLQGDRETQYF
CDR3nt: TGCGCCAGCAGCCTACAGGGAGATCGGGAGACCCAGTACTTC

v_gene: TRBV7-6
abundance: .
j_gene: TRBJ2-1
d_gene: TRBD2
CDR3aa: CASSPTRSGGDNEQFF
CDR3nt: TGTGCCAGCAGCCCGACCCGGAGCGGGGGTGACAATGAGCAGTTCTTC

v_gene: TRBV30
abundance: few
j_gene: TRBJ2-3
d_gene: .
CDR3aa: CAWSVLRGEFTQYF
CDR3nt: TGTGCCTGGAGTGTACTCAGGGGGGAATTTACGCAGTATTTT

v_gene: TRBV2
abundance: .
j_gene: TRBJ2-7
d_gene: .
CDR3aa: CASSPTASYEQYF
CDR3nt: TGTGCCAGCAGTCCTACCGCGTCCTACGAGCAGTACTTC

v_gene: TRBV7-7
abundance: .
j_gene: TRBJ2-3
d_gene: .
CDR3aa: CASSYGGRLDTQYF
CDR3nt: TGTGCCAGCAGCTACGGGGGCCGGCTAGATACGCAGTATTTT

v_gene: TRBV6-2/TRBV6-3
abundance: few
j_gene: TRBJ2-5
d_gene: .
CDR3aa: CASSRPGATQYF
CDR3nt: TGTGCCAGCAGTCGCCCTGGGGCGACCCAGTACTTC

v_gene: TRBV19
abundance: .
j_gene: TRBJ1-2
d_gene: TRBD1
CDR3aa: CASSLMTGINYGYTF
CDR3nt: TGTGCCAGTAGTCTAATGACAGGGATAAACTATGGCTACACCTTC

v_gene: TRBV5-6
abundance: few
j_gene: TRBJ1-5
d_gene: .
CDR3aa: CASSFQGTYSNQPQHF
CDR3nt: TGTGCCAGCAGCTTTCAGGGCACCTATAGCAATCAGCCCCAGCATTTT

v_gene: TRBV18
abundance: .
j_gene: TRBJ2-3
d_gene: TRBD2
CDR3aa: CASSIPLAGTDTQYF
CDR3nt: TGTGCCAGCTCAATCCCCCTAGCGGGCACAGATACGCAGTATTTT

v_gene: TRBV15
abundance: .
j_gene: TRBJ1-6
d_gene: .
CDR3aa: CATSRLGSYNSPLHF
CDR3nt: TGTGCCACCAGCAGACTGGGCTCCTATAATTCACCCCTCCACTTT

v_gene: TRBV25-1
abundance: few
j_gene: TRBJ1-5
d_gene: .
CDR3aa: CASRQGDQPQHF
CDR3nt: TGTGCCAGCAGACAGGGAGATCAGCCCCAGCATTTT

v_gene: TRBV5-1
abundance: few
j_gene: TRBJ2-3
d_gene: TRBD2
CDR3aa: CASSLATSGGQGDTQYF
CDR3nt: TGCGCCAGCAGCTTGGCTACTAGCGGGGGGCAGGGAGATACGCAGTATTTT

v_gene: TRBV30
abundance: .
j_gene: TRBJ2-1
d_gene: TRBD2
CDR3aa: CAWSVSSGGAGEQFF
CDR3nt: TGTGCCTGGAGTGTAAGTAGCGGGGGGGCCGGTGAGCAGTTCTTC

v_gene: TRBV10-1
abundance: .
j_gene: TRBJ2-3
d_gene: .
CDR3aa: CASSESGFSGDTQYF
CDR3nt: TGCGCCAGCAGTGAATCGGGATTTTCGGGAGATACGCAGTATTTT

v_gene: TRBV29-1
abundance: few
j_gene: TRBJ2-2
d_gene: .
CDR3aa: CSVVMEGTGELFF
CDR3nt: TGCAGCGTTGTGATGGAGGGCACCGGGGAGCTGTTTTTT

v_gene: TRBV12-3/TRBV12-4
abundance: .
j_gene: TRBJ2-3
d_gene: TRBD2
CDR3aa: CASRYGLAGGPTANTQYF
CDR3nt: TGTGCCAGCAGATACGGACTAGCGGGGGGACCCACCGCGAATACGCAGTATTTT

v_gene: TRBV20-1
abundance: .
j_gene: TRBJ1-2
d_gene: .
CDR3aa: CSAELISGGYGYTF
CDR3nt: TGCAGTGCTGAGCTAATATCCGGGGGGTATGGCTACACCTTC

v_gene: TRBV11-2
abundance: few
j_gene: TRBJ2-3
d_gene: .
CDR3aa: CASSLGGGYTDTQYF
CDR3nt: TGTGCCAGCAGCTTAGGAGGGGGATACACAGATACGCAGTATTTT

v_gene: TRBV20-1
abundance: few
j_gene: TRBJ1-5
d_gene: .
CDR3aa: CSARISGRSNQPQHF
CDR3nt: TGCAGTGCTAGAATAAGCGGGCGTAGCAATCAGCCCCAGCATTTT

v_gene: TRBV6-1
abundance: few
j_gene: TRBJ2-7
d_gene: .
CDR3aa: CASISLGLSSYEQYF
CDR3nt: TGTGCCAGCATCTCGTTGGGACTTTCCTCCTACGAGCAGTACTTC

v_gene: TRBV28
abundance: .
j_gene: TRBJ2-4
d_gene: TRBD1
CDR3aa: CASSLSGTGEENIQYF
CDR3nt: TGTGCCAGCAGTTTAAGCGGGACAGGGGAAGAAAACATTCAGTACTTC

v_gene: TRBV10-3
abundance: few
j_gene: TRBJ2-3
d_gene: TRBD2
CDR3aa: CAIGASGGPADTQYF
CDR3nt: TGTGCCATCGGGGCTAGCGGGGGGCCGGCAGATACGCAGTATTTT

v_gene: TRBV7-9
abundance: .
j_gene: TRBJ1-4
d_gene: TRBD1
CDR3aa: CASSLGGTGHEKLFF
CDR3nt: TGTGCCAGCAGCTTAGGTGGGACAGGGCATGAAAAACTGTTTTTT

v_gene: TRBV7-9
abundance: once
j_gene: TRBJ1-2
d_gene: TRBD1
CDR3aa: CASSPRDRGSRYTF
CDR3nt: TGTGCCAGCAGCCCTCGGGACAGAGGGTCGCGCTACACCTTC

v_gene: TRBV5-1
abundance: .
j_gene: TRBJ2-3
d_gene: TRBD1
CDR3aa: CASSRDRGADTQYF
CDR3nt: TGCGCCAGCAGCCGGGACAGGGGCGCAGATACGCAGTATTTT

v_gene: TRBV11-2
abundance: few
j_gene: TRBJ1-1
d_gene: TRBD1
CDR3aa: CASSSFGQGTEAFF
CDR3nt: TGTGCCAGCAGCTCATTCGGACAGGGCACTGAAGCTTTCTTT

v_gene: TRBV5-5
abundance: .
j_gene: TRBJ1-2
d_gene: TRBD1
CDR3aa: CASSLRLTGGAGYGYTF
CDR3nt: TGTGCCAGCAGCTTGAGACTTACAGGGGGCGCGGGCTATGGCTACACCTTC

v_gene: TRBV6-1
abundance: medium-sized
j_gene: TRBJ1-6
d_gene: .
CDR3aa: CASREGDDNSPLHF
CDR3nt: TGTGCCAGTAGGGAAGGGGATGACAATTCACCCCTCCACTTT

v_gene: TRBV18
abundance: .
j_gene: TRBJ2-5
d_gene: .
CDR3aa: CASSPNREQETQYF
CDR3nt: TGTGCCAGCTCACCAAACAGGGAGCAGGAGACCCAGTACTTC

v_gene: TRBV2
abundance: few
j_gene: TRBJ1-4
d_gene: .
CDR3aa: CASSEWTDTNEKLFF
CDR3nt: TGTGCCAGCAGCGAGTGGACAGATACTAATGAAAAACTGTTTTTT

v_gene: TRBV11-2
abundance: .
j_gene: TRBJ1-4
d_gene: TRBD1
CDR3aa: CASSRYRGSGEKLFF
CDR3nt: TGTGCCAGCAGCCGTTACAGGGGGTCGGGAGAAAAACTGTTTTTT

v_gene: TRBV30
abundance: few
j_gene: TRBJ2-5
d_gene: .
CDR3aa: CAWSVVSGTQYF
CDR3nt: TGTGCCTGGAGTGTAGTCTCGGGGACCCAGTACTTC

v_gene: TRBV5-1
abundance: .
j_gene: TRBJ2-7
d_gene: TRBD2
CDR3aa: CASSSSGGYPYEQYF
CDR3nt: TGCGCCAGCAGTTCCAGCGGGGGCTACCCCTACGAGCAGTACTTC

v_gene: TRBV19
abundance: .
j_gene: TRBJ2-2
d_gene: TRBD1
CDR3aa: CASKSGGAGGELFF
CDR3nt: TGTGCCAGTAAATCAGGGGGCGCGGGCGGGGAGCTGTTTTTT

v_gene: TRBV20-1
abundance: few
j_gene: TRBJ2-3
d_gene: .
CDR3aa: CSLIDPTGTDTQYF
CDR3nt: TGCAGCCTCATAGACCCGACGGGCACAGATACGCAGTATTTT

v_gene: TRBV7-8
abundance: .
j_gene: TRBJ2-3
d_gene: .
CDR3aa: CASSLRVSQKNTDTQYF
CDR3nt: TGTGCCAGCAGCCTGAGGGTTAGCCAAAAAAACACAGATACGCAGTATTTT

v_gene: TRBV4-2
abundance: .
j_gene: TRBJ1-2
d_gene: .
CDR3aa: CASSQDTRGQSNYGYTF
CDR3nt: TGTGCCAGCAGCCAGGATACCCGCGGACAGTCTAACTATGGCTACACCTTC

v_gene: TRBV7-2
abundance: .
j_gene: TRBJ2-3
d_gene: .
CDR3aa: CASSLAVHRTDTQYF
CDR3nt: TGTGCCAGCAGCTTAGCGGTTCACCGCACAGATACGCAGTATTTT

v_gene: TRBV14
abundance: few
j_gene: TRBJ1-1
d_gene: .
CDR3aa: CASSKDTDTEAFF
CDR3nt: TGTGCCAGCAGCAAAGACACGGACACTGAAGCTTTCTTT